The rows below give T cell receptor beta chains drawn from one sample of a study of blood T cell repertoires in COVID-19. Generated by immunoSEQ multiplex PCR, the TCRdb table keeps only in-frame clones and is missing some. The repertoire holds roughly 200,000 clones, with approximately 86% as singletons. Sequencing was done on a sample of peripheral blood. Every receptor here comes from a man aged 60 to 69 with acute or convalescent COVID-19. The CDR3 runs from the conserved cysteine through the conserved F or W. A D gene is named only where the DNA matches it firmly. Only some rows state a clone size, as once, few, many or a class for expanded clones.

CDR3nt: TGCGCCAGCAGCCTCGCGGGACAGGGGGCTTATGGCTACACCTTC
CDR3aa: CASSLAGQGAYGYTF
abundance: .
v_gene: TRBV4-3
len: 15
d_gene: TRBD1
j_gene: TRBJ1-2

CDR3nt: TGTGCCAGCCAGGGGGCCCACGAGCAGTACTTC
CDR3aa: CASQGAHEQYF
abundance: few
v_gene: TRBV2
len: 11
d_gene: TRBD1
j_gene: TRBJ2-7

CDR3nt: TGTGCCAGTAGCAAGGAGAGGCCCCAGCATTTT
CDR3aa: CASSKERPQHF
abundance: .
v_gene: TRBV19
len: 11
d_gene: .
j_gene: TRBJ1-5

CDR3nt: TGCGCCAGCAGCCAAGATACAGCGGGGGGTACCTACGAGCAGTACTTC
CDR3aa: CASSQDTAGGTYEQYF
abundance: once
v_gene: TRBV4-1
len: 16
d_gene: TRBD2
j_gene: TRBJ2-7

CDR3nt: TGTGCCAGCAGCCAAGAAGGGGGGGGACAGGGATCTTTTCGTGGAGGCTACACCTTC
CDR3aa: CASSQEGGGQGSFRGGYTF
abundance: .
v_gene: TRBV4-2
len: 19
d_gene: TRBD1
j_gene: TRBJ1-2

CDR3nt: TGTGCCAGTAGTGGACAGGGGAGCGTAGAGACCCAGTACTTC
CDR3aa: CASSGQGSVETQYF
abundance: once
v_gene: TRBV19
len: 14
d_gene: TRBD1
j_gene: TRBJ2-5

CDR3nt: TGCAGTGCTGAGGATGGGTACGAGCAGTACTTC
CDR3aa: CSAEDGYEQYF
abundance: .
v_gene: TRBV20-1
len: 11
d_gene: .
j_gene: TRBJ2-7

CDR3nt: TGCGCCAGCAGCCCCTCTCACCTCGCAGGGGCGCGGGAGCAGTTCTTC
CDR3aa: CASSPSHLAGAREQFF
abundance: .
v_gene: TRBV4-1
len: 16
d_gene: .
j_gene: TRBJ2-1

CDR3nt: TGTGCCAGCAGGATGGGCAGGCAACCACCCCTCCACTTT
CDR3aa: CASRMGRQPPLHF
abundance: once
v_gene: TRBV2
len: 13
d_gene: .
j_gene: TRBJ1-6

CDR3nt: TGTGCCAGCAGTTACTCGGGACAGGGAGCTAACTATGGCTACACCTTC
CDR3aa: CASSYSGQGANYGYTF
abundance: .
v_gene: TRBV6-5
len: 16
d_gene: TRBD1
j_gene: TRBJ1-2

CDR3nt: TGTGCCGTTACTGCGAACACTGAAGCTTTCTTT
CDR3aa: CAVTANTEAFF
abundance: .
v_gene: TRBV10-3
len: 11
d_gene: .
j_gene: TRBJ1-1

CDR3nt: TGTGCCAGCTCACCTAACTCGGTCTCCCTTCAGGCTGAAGCTTTCTTT
CDR3aa: CASSPNSVSLQAEAFF
abundance: .
v_gene: TRBV18
len: 16
d_gene: .
j_gene: TRBJ1-1

CDR3nt: TGTGCAGGGGGTTTTGGGACTGAAGCTTTCTTT
CDR3aa: CAGGFGTEAFF
abundance: .
v_gene: TRBV28
len: 11
d_gene: .
j_gene: TRBJ1-1

CDR3nt: TGTGCCAGCAGTCGGACAGGGCAAGAGACCCAGTACTTC
CDR3aa: CASSRTGQETQYF
abundance: .
v_gene: TRBV6-4
len: 13
d_gene: TRBD1
j_gene: TRBJ2-5

CDR3nt: TGTGCCAGCAGCCAAACTAGCGGGGGGGCCTTCGAGCAGTACTTC
CDR3aa: CASSQTSGGAFEQYF
abundance: .
v_gene: TRBV7-2
len: 15
d_gene: TRBD2
j_gene: TRBJ2-7

CDR3nt: TGTGCCAGCCGTCCAAGTCGGAGTCCCAACTATGGCTACACCTTC
CDR3aa: CASRPSRSPNYGYTF
abundance: once
v_gene: TRBV6-5
len: 15
d_gene: .
j_gene: TRBJ1-2

CDR3nt: TGCGCCAGCAGCCCGTGGGCGGGACAGGGGAATTCACCCCTCCACTTT
CDR3aa: CASSPWAGQGNSPLHF
abundance: .
v_gene: TRBV5-1
len: 16
d_gene: TRBD1
j_gene: TRBJ1-6

CDR3nt: TGTGCCAGCAGCCCCGGGACAAGTAGGTCCTACGAGCAGTACTTC
CDR3aa: CASSPGTSRSYEQYF
abundance: .
v_gene: TRBV27
len: 15
d_gene: .
j_gene: TRBJ2-7

CDR3nt: TGTGCCAGCTCACCCCCGACAGGGGGCTCAGGGATGAACACTGAAGCTTTCTTT
CDR3aa: CASSPPTGGSGMNTEAFF
abundance: .
v_gene: TRBV18
len: 18
d_gene: TRBD1
j_gene: TRBJ1-1

CDR3nt: TGTGCCAGCAGCGGGCGGACTAGCGGGGGGGCCCTCGCCGGGGAGCTGTTTTTT
CDR3aa: CASSGRTSGGALAGELFF
abundance: once
v_gene: TRBV7-6
len: 18
d_gene: TRBD2
j_gene: TRBJ2-2

CDR3nt: TGTGCCAGTAGACAGGGGCAGGGTAAGGGGGAGACCCAGTACTTC
CDR3aa: CASRQGQGKGETQYF
abundance: .
v_gene: TRBV19
len: 15
d_gene: TRBD1
j_gene: TRBJ2-5

CDR3nt: TGCGCCAGCAGCAAAGGGACTAGCGGGGGTATGTGGACAGATACGCAGTATTTT
CDR3aa: CASSKGTSGGMWTDTQYF
abundance: .
v_gene: TRBV5-1
len: 18
d_gene: TRBD2
j_gene: TRBJ2-3

CDR3nt: TGTGCCAGTAGCTGGACAGGGGGCTCCTACGAGCAGTACTTC
CDR3aa: CASSWTGGSYEQYF
abundance: .
v_gene: TRBV19
len: 14
d_gene: TRBD1
j_gene: TRBJ2-7

CDR3nt: TGTGCCATCAGTGAACGCCCCTGGACAACCTACAATGAGCAGTTCTTC
CDR3aa: CAISERPWTTYNEQFF
abundance: .
v_gene: TRBV10-3
len: 16
d_gene: .
j_gene: TRBJ2-1

CDR3nt: TGCGCCAGCAAGAGGGGGCCTAGCACAGATACGCAGTATTTT
CDR3aa: CASKRGPSTDTQYF
abundance: .
v_gene: TRBV5-1
len: 14
d_gene: TRBD1
j_gene: TRBJ2-3

CDR3nt: TGCGCCAGCAGCCAAGATTCGACAGGGGGTCTGAATGAAAAACTGTTTTTT
CDR3aa: CASSQDSTGGLNEKLFF
abundance: .
v_gene: TRBV4-3
len: 17
d_gene: TRBD1
j_gene: TRBJ1-4

CDR3nt: TGTGCCAGCAGCCAGGGCTATTCACCCCTCCACTTT
CDR3aa: CASSQGYSPLHF
abundance: few
v_gene: TRBV3-1/TRBV3-2
len: 12
d_gene: .
j_gene: TRBJ1-6

CDR3nt: TGTGCCAGTAGTACGGTTAGCACAGATACGCAGTATTTT
CDR3aa: CASSTVSTDTQYF
abundance: .
v_gene: TRBV19
len: 13
d_gene: .
j_gene: TRBJ2-3

CDR3nt: TGTGCCAGCAGCCAATGGCAGAACAATCAGCCCCAGCATTTT
CDR3aa: CASSQWQNNQPQHF
abundance: .
v_gene: TRBV3-1/TRBV3-2
len: 14
d_gene: .
j_gene: TRBJ1-5